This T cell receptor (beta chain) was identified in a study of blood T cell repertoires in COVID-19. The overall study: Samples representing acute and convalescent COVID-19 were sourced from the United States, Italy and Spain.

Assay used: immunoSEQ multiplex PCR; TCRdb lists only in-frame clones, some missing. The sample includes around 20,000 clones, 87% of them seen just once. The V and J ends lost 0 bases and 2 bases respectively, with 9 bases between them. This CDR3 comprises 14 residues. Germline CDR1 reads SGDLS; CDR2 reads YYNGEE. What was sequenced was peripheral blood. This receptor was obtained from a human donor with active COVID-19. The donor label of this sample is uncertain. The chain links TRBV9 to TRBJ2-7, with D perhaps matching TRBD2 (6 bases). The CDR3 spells CASSVDGGPYEQYF. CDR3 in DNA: TGTGCCAGCAGCGTAGACGGGGGTCCCTACGAGCAGTACTTC.